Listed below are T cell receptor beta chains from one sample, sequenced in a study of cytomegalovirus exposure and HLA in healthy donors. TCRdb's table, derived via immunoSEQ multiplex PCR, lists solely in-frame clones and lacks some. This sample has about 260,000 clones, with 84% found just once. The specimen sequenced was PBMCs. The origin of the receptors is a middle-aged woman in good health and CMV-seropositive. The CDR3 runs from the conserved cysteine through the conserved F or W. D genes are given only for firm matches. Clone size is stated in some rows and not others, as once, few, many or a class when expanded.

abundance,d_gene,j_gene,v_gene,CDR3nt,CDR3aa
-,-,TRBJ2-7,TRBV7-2,TGTGCCAGCAGCTCCCCGGGATACGAGCAGTACTTC,CASSSPGYEQYF
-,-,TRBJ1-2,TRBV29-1,TGCAGCGTTGGGGGGGACTATGGCTACACCTTC,CSVGGDYGYTF
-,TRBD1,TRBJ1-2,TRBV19,TGTGCCAGTAGTATCCCGAGGACAGGATGGGCCAACTATGGCTACACCTTC,CASSIPRTGWANYGYTF
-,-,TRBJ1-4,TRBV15,TGTGCCACCAGCAGAGATGCGCCAACTAATGAAAAACTGTTTTTT,CATSRDAPTNEKLFF
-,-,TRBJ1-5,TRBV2,TGTGCCAGCCGCAGACAGTTCAATCAGCCCCAGCATTTT,CASRRQFNQPQHF
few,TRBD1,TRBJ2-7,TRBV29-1,TGCAGCGTTCAGACAGGGGCCTACGAGCAGTACTTC,CSVQTGAYEQYF
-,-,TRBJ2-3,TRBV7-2,TGTGCCAGCCTCTGGAGGGGAAGCACAGATACGCAGTATTTT,CASLWRGSTDTQYF
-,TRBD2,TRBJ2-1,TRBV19,TGTGCCAGTAGTGCCTTAGCGGGCGTTTACAATGAGCAGTTCTTC,CASSALAGVYNEQFF
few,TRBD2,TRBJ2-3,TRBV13,TGTGCCAGCAGTACTAGCGCAGAAGATACGCAGTATTTT,CASSTSAEDTQYF
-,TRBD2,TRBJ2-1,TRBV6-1,TGTGCCAGCAGTGAAGGGGCGAGGGCTAGCGGGAGAGTTGATGAGCAGTTCTTC,CASSEGARASGRVDEQFF
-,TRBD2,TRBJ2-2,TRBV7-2,TGTGCCAGCAGCTTAGTAGGAGGCGGACTAGGGGTGCGTGGCGGGGAGCTGTTTTTT,CASSLVGGGLGVRGGELFF
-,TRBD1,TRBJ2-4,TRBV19,TGTGCCAGTGGACAGGGCCCTGTATTAGCCAAAAACATTCAGTACTTC,CASGQGPVLAKNIQYF
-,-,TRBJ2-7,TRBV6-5,TGTGCCAGCAGTTACTCGGGCGGGTTGTACGAGCAGTACTTC,CASSYSGGLYEQYF
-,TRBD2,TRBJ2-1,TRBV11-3,TGTGCCAGCAGCTTAGGGACTAGCGGTATGCACTCCTACAATGAGCAGTTCTTC,CASSLGTSGMHSYNEQFF
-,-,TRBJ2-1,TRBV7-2,TGTGCCAGCAGCTTAGCTAGCGGAGGGAACAATGAGCAGTTCTTC,CASSLASGGNNEQFF
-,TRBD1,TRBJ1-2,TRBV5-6,TGTGCCAGCAGCGTGGGACAGGAGGACTATGGCTACACCTTC,CASSVGQEDYGYTF
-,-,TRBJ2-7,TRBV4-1,TGCGCCAGCAGCCAAGATCGGCCTAGCTACGAGCAGTACTTC,CASSQDRPSYEQYF
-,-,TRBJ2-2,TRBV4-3,TGCGCCAGCAGCCAAGATTCCGAGACCGGGGAGCTGTTTTTT,CASSQDSETGELFF
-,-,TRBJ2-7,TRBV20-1,TGCAGTGCGGAGAAAACCTACGAGCAGTACTTC,CSAEKTYEQYF
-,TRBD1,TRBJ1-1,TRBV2,TGTGCCAGCAGTGAGGAAGACAGGGTAGATGAAGCTTTCTTT,CASSEEDRVDEAFF
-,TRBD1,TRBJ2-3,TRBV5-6,TGTGCCAGCAGCCGGACAGGCAACACAGATACGCAGTATTTT,CASSRTGNTDTQYF
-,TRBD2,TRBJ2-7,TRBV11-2,TGTGCCAGCAGCTCTAGCGGGAGGACCTACGAGCAGTACTTC,CASSSSGRTYEQYF
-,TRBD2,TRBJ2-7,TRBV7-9,TGTGCCAGCGCCCTAGAGGCTAGCGGTGCCTACGAGCAGTACTTC,CASALEASGAYEQYF
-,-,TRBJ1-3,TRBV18,TGTGCCAGCTCGCTGGACAGAACCTCTGGAAACACCATATATTTT,CASSLDRTSGNTIYF
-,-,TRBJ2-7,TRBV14,TGTGCCAGCAGCCAAGTTCGCAGCGGAATCTCCTACGAGCAGTACTTC,CASSQVRSGISYEQYF
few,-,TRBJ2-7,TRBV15,TGTGCCACCAGCAGAGATCTAGGCCCCGACGAGCAGTACTTC,CATSRDLGPDEQYF
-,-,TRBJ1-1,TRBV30,TGTGCCTGGATTACAGGCGTTATGAACACTGAAGCTTTCTTT,CAWITGVMNTEAFF
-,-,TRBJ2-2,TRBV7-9,TGTGCCAGCAGCACACGACAGAACACCGGGGAGCTGTTTTTT,CASSTRQNTGELFF
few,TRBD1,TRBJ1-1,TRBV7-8,TGTGCCAGCAGCCCGCGGACAGGCCAGAACACTGAAGCTTTCTTT,CASSPRTGQNTEAFF
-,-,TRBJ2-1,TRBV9,TGTGCCAGCAGCCGGGACTCCAATGAGCAGTTCTTC,CASSRDSNEQFF
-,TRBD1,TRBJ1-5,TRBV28,TGTGCCAGCGGGTCGGGGGAGGACAGGGGGCTAAATCAGCCCCAGCATTTT,CASGSGEDRGLNQPQHF
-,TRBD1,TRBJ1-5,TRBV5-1,TGCGCCAGCAGCTCCACAGGGGCAGGCAATCAGCCCCAGCATTTT,CASSSTGAGNQPQHF
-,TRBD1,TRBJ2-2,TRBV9,TGTGCCAGCAGCCCGAGGGGGCCGAGCACCGGGGAGCTGTTTTTT,CASSPRGPSTGELFF
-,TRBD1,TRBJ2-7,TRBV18,TGTGCCAGCTCCCGGGACAGGTTGGGTAGCGAGCAGTACTTC,CASSRDRLGSEQYF
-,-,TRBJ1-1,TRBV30,TGTGCCTGGAGAGGGGGGGGGACGAACACTGAAGCTTTCTTT,CAWRGGGTNTEAFF
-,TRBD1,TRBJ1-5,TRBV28,TGTGCCAGCAGTAGTGACAGGGGGCGTCAGCCCCAGCATTTT,CASSSDRGRQPQHF
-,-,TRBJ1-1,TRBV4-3,TGCGCCAGCAGCCAAGAAAGTCGGGGGAACACTGAAGCTTTCTTT,CASSQESRGNTEAFF
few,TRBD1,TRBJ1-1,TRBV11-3,TGTGCCAGCAGCGCCTCAAGGGGACAGCACAACACTGAAGCTTTCTTT,CASSASRGQHNTEAFF
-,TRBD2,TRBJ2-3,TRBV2,TGTGCCAGCAATGGGGGGGGTATCAGGAGCACAGATACGCAGTATTTT,CASNGGGIRSTDTQYF
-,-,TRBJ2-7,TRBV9,TGTGCCAGCAGCGTAGAGTCTACTTTCGGCTACGAGCAGTACTTC,CASSVESTFGYEQYF
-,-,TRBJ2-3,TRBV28,TGTGCCAGCAGTTTTCCGGGACTGGACTTGTCAGATACGCAGTATTTT,CASSFPGLDLSDTQYF